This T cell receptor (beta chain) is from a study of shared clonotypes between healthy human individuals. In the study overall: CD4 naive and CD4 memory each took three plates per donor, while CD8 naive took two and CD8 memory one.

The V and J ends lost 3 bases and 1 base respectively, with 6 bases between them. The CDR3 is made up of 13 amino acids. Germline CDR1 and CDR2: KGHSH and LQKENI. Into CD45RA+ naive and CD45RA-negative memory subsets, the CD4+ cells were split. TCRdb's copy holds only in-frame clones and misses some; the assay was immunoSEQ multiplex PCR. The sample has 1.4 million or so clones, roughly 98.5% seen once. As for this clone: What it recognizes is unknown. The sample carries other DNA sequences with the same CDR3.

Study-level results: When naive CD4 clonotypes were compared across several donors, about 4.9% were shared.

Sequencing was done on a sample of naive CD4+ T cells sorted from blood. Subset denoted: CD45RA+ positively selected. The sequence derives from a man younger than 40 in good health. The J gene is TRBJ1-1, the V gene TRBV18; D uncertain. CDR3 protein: CASSPLWNTEAFF. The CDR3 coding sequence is TGTGCCAGCTCACCTTTGTGGAACACTGAAGCTTTCTTT.